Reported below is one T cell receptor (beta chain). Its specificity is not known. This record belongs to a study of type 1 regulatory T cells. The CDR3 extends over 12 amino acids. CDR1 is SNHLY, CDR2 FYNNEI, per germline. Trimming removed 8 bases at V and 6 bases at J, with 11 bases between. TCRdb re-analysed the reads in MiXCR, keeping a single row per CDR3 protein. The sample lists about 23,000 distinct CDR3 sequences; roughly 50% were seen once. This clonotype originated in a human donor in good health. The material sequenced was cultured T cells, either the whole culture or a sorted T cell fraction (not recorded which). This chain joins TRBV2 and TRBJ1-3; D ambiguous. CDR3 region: CASLSPENTIYF. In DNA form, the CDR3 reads TGTGCCAGCTTAAGCCCCGAAAACACCATATATTTT.